The 14 T cell receptor beta chains listed next were all sequenced from one sample in a study of spatial heterogeneity in lung cancer. TCRdb re-called the 5' RACE reads through MiXCR, storing one row per CDR3 protein. The table has 4,500 to 7,000 distinct CDR3 sequences, over 4% seen once. Their cognate antigens are unknown. The time point is: sample taken at primary tumor resection. Overall study findings and caveats: Tumoral mutation counts were tracked by counts of expanded intratumoral alpha and beta TCRs.

The sequencing here drew on lung tumor tissue, taken at surgery. These receptors came from a male donor with early-stage non-small cell lung cancer.

Many counts were recorded for this clonotype. CDR3 DNA: TGTGCCAGCAGCTTAGGCTATAAAGCAGAGCAGTTCTTC. Translated, it gives CASSLGYKAEQFF. V usage is TRBV11-2 and J usage is TRBJ2-1, with D unclear. In germline, CDR1 is SGHAT, CDR2 FQNNGV. Trimming pared 1 base from V and 10 bases from J, leaving 11 bases between. The CDR3 loop spans 13 amino acids.

V and J are TRBV7-3 and TRBJ2-2; 14 nucleotides agree with TRBD2. The CDR3 has 16 residues. Germline CDR1 and CDR2: SGHTA and FQGTGA. V lost 4 bases and J lost 7; bases outside the gene matches: 5. CDR3 region: CASSSRLAGGSGELFF. CDR3 DNA: TGTGCCAGCAGCTCCCGACTAGCGGGAGGGAGCGGGGAGCTGTTTTTT.

This clonotype was found many times. The J gene is TRBJ1-6, the V gene TRBV20-1, with a weak D call TRBD1 (6 bases). Trimming removed 5 bases from V and 4 bases from J, with 15 bases in between. Germline assignment: CDR1 DFQATT and CDR2 SNEGSKA (reference sequence). The length of the CDR3 is 15 residues. The CDR3, as DNA: TGCAGTGCTCGCCGGGGGGGCATTTATAATTCACCCCTCCACTTT. Translating it yields CSARRGGIYNSPLHF.

This clonotype was counted at least ten times. The chain carries TRBV19 and TRBJ2-3; TRBD2 agrees at 13 bases. This CDR3 region has 16 residues. Germline assignment: CDR1 LNHDA and CDR2 SQIVND (reference sequence). V lost 1 base to trimming and J lost 3 bases; unmatched junction nucleotides: 1. CDR3 amino acids: CASSIGLAGGTDTQYF. CDR3 nucleotide sequence: TGTGCCAGTAGTATAGGACTAGCGGGGGGAACAGATACGCAGTATTTT.

By its share, this clonotype is medium-sized. The chain recombines TRBV3-1 with TRBJ2-1, with 10 bases matching TRBD1. The V gene's germline CDR1 is LGHDT and CDR2 YNNKEL (reference sequence). The trim removed 1 base at V and 4 bases at J, leaving 1 base unmatched. There are 15 residues in the CDR3. CDR3 in amino acids: CASSQAGQGYNEQFF. DNA for the CDR3: TGTGCCAGCAGCCAAGCGGGACAGGGGTACAATGAGCAGTTCTTC.

The chain links TRBV6-6 to TRBJ2-2, with D perhaps TRBD2 (5 bases). V was trimmed by 6 bases and J by 6 bases, leaving 14 bases between them. Germline lookup yields CDR1 MNHNY and CDR2 SVGAGI (reference sequence). The CDR3 loop spans 14 amino acids. In nucleotides, the CDR3 is TGTGCCAGCAGCACCATTGACTACCCCGGGGAGCTGTTTTTT. Protein: CASSTIDYPGELFF.

On this clonotype itself: This may be a read error: a much more frequent sequence differs by one nucleotide. The CDR3 spells CSVLLGLDLSEQYF. For the CDR3, the DNA is TGCAGCGTGTTACTCGGCCTGGACTTAAGCGAGCAGTACTTC. The genes are TRBV29-1 and TRBJ2-7, with D possibly TRBD2 on 5 matching bases. The CDR3 has 14 residues. The germline gives CDR1 SQVTM, CDR2 ANQGSEA. V dropped 6 bases and J dropped 6 bases, with 21 bases sitting between them.

This clonotype appeared many times. The J gene is TRBJ1-1, the V gene TRBV25-1; unclear D gene. The CDR3 is 14 residues long. With 0 bases removed from V and 1 base from J, the gap between germline ends came to 6 bases. From germline, CDR1 is MGHDK and CDR2 SYGVNS. CDR3 loop: CASSEYLGNTEAFF. The CDR3 DNA sequence: TGTGCCAGCAGTGAATATCTAGGGAACACTGAAGCTTTCTTT.

Many counts were recorded for this clonotype. The gene calls are TRBV20-1 and TRBJ1-5, with a possible D match to TRBD1 (6 bases). Trimming pared 6 bases from V and 3 bases from J, leaving 18 bases between. CDR1 and CDR2 from the germline V gene are DFQATT and SNEGSKA (reference sequence). CDR3 length: 15 amino acids. This chain's CDR3 is CSAHVQGSNNQPQHF. Written as DNA, the CDR3 is TGCAGTGCGCACGTACAGGGATCGAACAATCAGCCCCAGCATTTT.

This clonotype has a count of ten or more. The CDR3 sequence: CASSPSASSYNEQFF. The CDR3 DNA is TGTGCCAGCAGCCCAAGCGCTAGCTCCTACAATGAGCAGTTCTTC. V usage is TRBV7-2 and J usage is TRBJ2-1, with D uncertain. The V gene's germline CDR1 is SGHTA and CDR2 FQGNSA. The V end lost 5 bases, the J end lost 0 bases, and 11 bases lay between the germline ends. The CDR3 runs 15 residues.

This clonotype was counted ten times or more. The chain employs TRBV3-1 and TRBJ2-2; 8 bases are a match to TRBD2. CDR3 length: 15 residues. Germline V gene lookup returns CDR1 LGHDT and CDR2 YNNKEL (reference sequence). The trim removed 4 bases at V and 0 bases at J, leaving 1 base unmatched. The CDR3 nucleotides are TGTGCCAGCAGCCCGGGGGGGCCGAACACCGGGGAGCTGTTTTTT. This sequence encodes CASSPGGPNTGELFF.

This clonotype was detected ten times or more. The CDR3 sequence is CATKHVAAGATGELFF. The CDR3 bases are TGTGCCACCAAACATGTTGCGGCGGGAGCCACCGGGGAGCTGTTTTTT. J is TRBJ2-2 and V is TRBV10-3, with 7 bases matching TRBD2. The length of the CDR3 is 16 residues. Germline V gene lookup returns CDR1 ENHRY and CDR2 SYGVKD. The trim removed 10 bases at V and 4 bases at J, leaving 15 bases unmatched.

This clonotype was seen repeatedly, ten times or more. This chain joins TRBV12-3 or TRBV12-4 and TRBJ2-1; D might be TRBD1 (5 bases). Trimming shortened V by 6 bases and J by 1 base, and 10 bases separated the two germline ends. CDR3 size: 14 residues. The DNA for the CDR3 is TGTGCCAGCAGAATAACAGGATCCTACAATGAGCAGTTCTTC. Translated: CASRITGSYNEQFF.

Many counts were recorded for this clonotype. In nucleotides, the CDR3 is TGTGCCAGCAGCTTAGTCGGGGGGAGGGGAGATACGCAGTATTTT. This codes for CASSLVGGRGDTQYF. V is TRBV11-2 and J is TRBJ2-3, with 7 bases matching TRBD2. Germline V gene sequence: CDR1 SGHAT, CDR2 FQNNGV. The CDR3 consists of 15 residues. The J segment lost 5 bases and the V segment lost 1 base, leaving 6 bases of the junction unmatched.